The following is a T cell receptor (beta chain) sequence with its context. Cohorts were determined from participant-reported clinical history. Recovered Cohort 3 donors showed two negative PCRs, clearance, or symptom resolution. The data stem from a study of blood T cell repertoires in COVID-19. Looking at the study overall: Sources were T cells, B-cell-depleted T cells, or PBMCs; the material itself was cDNA or gDNA.

TCRdb's copy holds only in-frame clones and misses some; the assay was immunoSEQ multiplex PCR. Here the sample spans hundreds of thousands of clones, around nine tenths being singletons. In germline, CDR1 is MNHEY, CDR2 SMNVEV (reference sequence). The CDR3 has 17 amino acids. The ends lost 3 bases at V and 4 bases at J; junction bases unmatched: 9. The sample taken for sequencing was PBMCs or T cells enriched from blood (not recorded which). The sequence derives from a woman between 40 and 55 years old who had recovered from COVID-19. The genes are TRBV27 and TRBJ2-5, with 12 bases aligning to TRBD2. The CDR3 reads CASSLGLGGLAGETQYF. The CDR3 coding sequence is TGTGCCAGCAGTTTGGGATTAGGGGGACTAGCGGGAGAGACCCAGTACTTC.